This is a list of T cell receptor beta chains from one sample in a study of T cells in Graves' hyperthyroidism and ophthalmopathy. TCRdb redid the calling of the multiplex PCR reads with MiXCR, one entry per CDR3 protein. The table includes approximately 600,000 distinct CDR3 sequences, 15% to 20% detected once. Sequencing was done on a sample of blood. These receptors all stem from a woman aged 25 to 39 with Graves' hyperthyroidism. The CDR3 runs from the conserved cysteine through the conserved F or W. The D gene is left open where the match is weak. Part of the rows lack a size; the others show once, few, many or a class for expanded clones.

clone_size	v_call	j_call	d_call	cdr3_aa	cdr3_nt
many	TRBV11-2	TRBJ2-3	TRBD1	CASSFTNRGSQYF	TGTGCCAGCAGCTTCACCAACAGGGGATCGCAGTATTTT
few	TRBV9	TRBJ2-3	NA	CASSVAGQAGDTQYF	TGTGCCAGCAGCGTAGCCGGGCAGGCGGGCGATACGCAGTATTTT
many	TRBV20-1	TRBJ1-1	NA	CSARDSVNTEAFF	TGCAGTGCTAGAGACAGCGTGAACACTGAAGCTTTCTTT
many	TRBV5-1	TRBJ2-5	NA	CASSDRAVLYQETQYF	TGCGCCAGCAGCGATAGGGCAGTTCTGTACCAAGAGACCCAGTACTTC
many	TRBV6-1	TRBJ2-2	NA	CASSGPGINTGELFF	TGTGCCAGCTCAGGGCCCGGAATTAACACCGGGGAGCTGTTTTTT
NA	TRBV6-1	TRBJ2-7	TRBD1	CASSSRRQGVSYEQYF	TGTGCCAGCAGTTCACGAAGACAGGGGGTGTCCTACGAGCAGTACTTC
many	TRBV20-1	TRBJ2-1	TRBD2	CSARGTGEGYNEQFF	TGCAGTGCTAGAGGGACGGGGGAGGGCTACAATGAGCAGTTCTTC
many	TRBV3-1	TRBJ2-3	TRBD1	CASSQSARGIADTQYF	TGTGCCAGCAGCCAAAGCGCCAGGGGGATCGCAGATACGCAGTATTTT
few	TRBV7-2	TRBJ2-1	NA	CASSWFAGQHTYNEQFF	TGTGCCAGCAGCTGGTTTGCGGGACAGCATACCTACAATGAGCAGTTCTTC
few	TRBV6-2/TRBV6-3	TRBJ2-1	TRBD2	CASSYWPGLAAEQFF	TGTGCCAGCAGTTACTGGCCGGGACTAGCAGCTGAGCAGTTCTTC
NA	TRBV6-1	TRBJ2-7	NA	CASSSLAGSSYEQYF	TGTGCCAGCAGTTCCCTCGCGGGGAGCTCCTACGAGCAGTACTTC
few	TRBV20-1	TRBJ2-7	TRBD2	CSALAGVSYEQYF	TGCAGTGCCTTAGCGGGAGTCTCCTACGAGCAGTACTTC
NA	TRBV27	TRBJ2-5	TRBD2	CASSLSPGQKGLAGGPREETQYF	TGTGCCAGCAGTTTATCCCCGGGACAGAAAGGACTAGCGGGAGGGCCACGGGAAGAGACCCAGTACTTC
many	TRBV7-6	TRBJ2-5	NA	CASGFQETQYF	TGTGCCAGCGGCTTTCAAGAGACCCAGTACTTC
many	TRBV30	TRBJ1-3	NA	CAWSVGLSGNTIYF	TGTGCCTGGAGTGTGGGGTTGAGTGGAAACACCATATATTTT
few	TRBV20-1	TRBJ1-2	NA	CSARGQGISYTF	TGCAGTGCTAGAGGGCAGGGGATTAGCTACACCTTC
many	TRBV28	TRBJ2-5	TRBD2	CASSFSGRVQETQYF	TGTGCCAGCAGTTTTAGCGGGAGGGTCCAAGAGACCCAGTACTTC
few	TRBV20-1	TRBJ2-5	NA	CSAKISLGEETQYF	TGCAGTGCAAAGATATCCCTGGGGGAGGAGACCCAGTACTTC
many	TRBV28	TRBJ2-7	TRBD2	CASSFGDGTKFYEQYF	TGTGCCAGCAGTTTCGGGGACGGGACTAAATTCTACGAGCAGTACTTC
few	TRBV11-3	TRBJ2-1	NA	CASSWNRAGEQFF	TGTGCCAGCAGCTGGAACAGGGCGGGCGAGCAGTTCTTC
NA	TRBV9	TRBJ2-1	TRBD2	CARITRVREIYEQFF	TGTGCCAGGATCACCCGTGTGCGGGAGATCTACGAGCAGTTCTTC
NA	TRBV6-5	TRBJ2-4	NA	CASSYSAGLLQYF	TGTGCCAGCAGTTACTCGGCTGGCCTGCTTCAGTACTTC
many	TRBV7-3	TRBJ2-3	NA	CASSLEGDRTDTQYF	TGTGCCAGCAGCTTAGAAGGGGATAGGACAGATACGCAGTATTTT
NA	TRBV28	TRBJ1-2	NA	CASTHDFLYGYTF	TGTGCCAGCACCCACGACTTTCTCTATGGCTACACCTTC
NA	TRBV28	TRBJ1-2	NA	CASSRSPSSGGYTF	TGTGCCAGCAGTCGAAGTCCTTCGTCTGGTGGCTACACCTTC
few	TRBV6-2/TRBV6-3	TRBJ2-3	TRBD2	CASSSFRAGGTSSTDTQYF	TGTGCCAGCAGTTCCTTCCGGGCGGGAGGTACCTCTAGCACAGATACGCAGTATTTT
NA	TRBV19	TRBJ1-5	NA	CASGVYSNQPQHF	TGTGCCAGTGGGGTATATAGCAATCAGCCCCAGCATTTT
NA	TRBV20-1	TRBJ1-1	NA	CSAYQDTEAFF	TGCAGTGCTTATCAAGACACTGAAGCTTTCTTT
many	TRBV7-2	TRBJ2-7	TRBD2	CASSYRLAWTYEQYF	TGTGCCAGCAGCTACCGACTAGCGTGGACCTACGAGCAGTACTTC
few	TRBV10-3	TRBJ2-3	NA	CAISEAADTQYF	TGTGCCATCAGTGAGGCAGCAGATACGCAGTATTTT
many	TRBV7-8	TRBJ2-7	NA	CASSLAQGFSYEQYF	TGTGCCAGCAGCTTAGCCCAGGGATTCTCCTACGAGCAGTACTTC
few	TRBV7-3	TRBJ1-5	NA	CASSLNPTDQPQHF	TGTGCCAGCAGCTTAAATCCTACGGATCAGCCCCAGCATTTT
many	TRBV27	TRBJ2-2	TRBD2	CASSFSGSPGELFF	TGTGCCAGCAGTTTTAGCGGGAGTCCCGGGGAGCTGTTTTTT
NA	TRBV7-9	TRBJ2-3	TRBD1	CASSPPPDRGLDTDTQYF	TGTGCCAGCAGCCCCCCCCCAGACAGGGGGCTTGACACAGATACGCAGTATTTT
many	TRBV27	TRBJ2-7	TRBD2	CASSLSGIFQYEQYF	TGTGCCAGCAGTTTAAGCGGGATCTTCCAGTACGAGCAGTACTTC
many	TRBV11-3	TRBJ1-1	NA	CASSLVRGPGTEAFF	TGTGCCAGCAGCTTAGTACGGGGGCCTGGCACTGAAGCTTTCTTT
many	TRBV3-1	TRBJ1-1	TRBD1	CASRHKEGATEAFF	TGTGCCAGCAGACACAAGGAGGGGGCCACTGAAGCTTTCTTT
many	TRBV20-1	TRBJ1-5	TRBD1	CSAFDRGGQPQHF	TGCAGTGCTTTCGACAGGGGAGGACAGCCCCAGCATTTT
NA	TRBV28	TRBJ2-1	TRBD2	CASSFRGLAGAGYNEQFF	TGTGCCAGCAGTTTCCGCGGACTAGCGGGAGCAGGCTACAATGAGCAGTTCTTC
many	TRBV29-1	TRBJ1-1	NA	CSVESRDTEAFF	TGCAGCGTTGAGTCCAGGGACACTGAAGCTTTCTTT
NA	TRBV19	TRBJ2-2	NA	CASSIVGNTGELFF	TGTGCCAGTAGTATAGTTGGGAACACCGGGGAGCTGTTTTTT
NA	TRBV19	TRBJ2-2	TRBD2	CASRGLAGKTNTGELFF	TGTGCCAGTAGGGGACTAGCGGGGAAGACGAACACCGGGGAGCTGTTTTTT
many	TRBV20-1	TRBJ2-5	NA	CSAHDRETQYF	TGCAGTGCACACGACCGGGAGACCCAGTACTTC
many	TRBV13	TRBJ2-1	TRBD2	CASSLGLAGGREQFF	TGTGCCAGCAGCTTAGGACTAGCGGGAGGGCGTGAGCAGTTCTTC
few	TRBV10-3	TRBJ2-7	NA	CATGAGGTSSYEQYF	TGTGCCACCGGGGCTGGCGGGACGAGCTCCTACGAGCAGTACTTC
many	TRBV7-9	TRBJ2-1	TRBD2	CASSLALAGRDEQFF	TGTGCCAGCAGCTTAGCCCTAGCGGGTAGGGATGAGCAGTTCTTC
NA	TRBV9	TRBJ2-3	NA	CASQRGMQGTSTDTQYF	TGTGCCAGCCAGAGAGGGATGCAGGGGACTAGCACAGATACGCAGTATTTT
NA	TRBV7-3	TRBJ2-5	NA	CASSPGGPRGAQYF	TGTGCCAGCAGCCCAGGTGGACCGCGAGGGGCCCAGTACTTC
many	TRBV28	TRBJ2-3	NA	CASGDFTDTQYF	TGTGCCAGCGGGGATTTCACAGATACGCAGTATTTT
many	TRBV30	TRBJ2-1	TRBD2	CAWNADSSGGSYEQFF	TGTGCCTGGAACGCCGACTCATCGGGCGGGAGTTATGAGCAGTTCTTC
many	TRBV5-8	TRBJ1-1	NA	CASSSSEGIMNTEAFF	TGTGCCAGCAGCTCCAGTGAGGGGATTATGAACACTGAAGCTTTCTTT
NA	TRBV9	TRBJ1-5	NA	CASSPWDRANQPQHF	TGTGCCAGCAGCCCCTGGGACCGGGCCAATCAGCCCCAGCATTTT
many	TRBV27	TRBJ2-7	TRBD2	CASSLRAGALEQYF	TGTGCCAGCAGTTTACGAGCGGGAGCTCTCGAGCAGTACTTC
many	TRBV11-2	TRBJ2-7	NA	CASSLGRGTYEQYF	TGTGCCAGCAGCTTAGGACGTGGTACCTACGAGCAGTACTTC
many	TRBV20-1	TRBJ2-3	TRBD2	CSATSGKGTDTQYF	TGCAGTGCTACTAGCGGGAAAGGGACAGATACGCAGTATTTT